This T cell receptor (beta chain) comes out of a study of shared clonotypes between healthy human individuals. Study-wide results and caveats: Sequencing depth was expected to influence donor clonotype sharing.

In the naive CD8 group, cells lacked CD45RO and were positively selected for CCR7, so terminally differentiated effector memory CD45RA+ cells were left out. Each replicate PCR on the sorted subsets used 200 ng DNA (around 31,000 T cell genomes). Authors' processing steps: ImmunoSEQ only sent back junction sequences with no quality scores, so filtering was done differently. Generated by immunoSEQ multiplex PCR, the TCRdb table keeps only in-frame clones and is missing some. That table supplies the V and J calls and clone size; D and trimming were determined from the DNA. The data contain about 680,000 clones, about 91% of them seen just once; the ten biggest clones take up approximately 22%. In regard to this clone: Its target is not known.

V gave up 8 bases and J gave up 3 bases, with 19 bases separating them. The CDR3 runs 16 residues. Germline V gene lookup returns CDR1 MDHEN and CDR2 SYDVKM. The sequenced sample consisted of naive CD8+ T cells sorted from blood. The chain combines TRBV28 with TRBJ2-2; the D call may be TRBD1 or TRBD2 (5 bases each). The sequence derives from a man aged 25-45 years in good health. The CDR3 DNA is TGTGCCAGCTCTACCGAGGGGCGGGCCTACACCGGGGAGCTGTTTTTT. Translation gives CASSTEGRAYTGELFF. Full variable domain (remainder filled in from reference TRBV28 and TRBJ2-2): DVKVTQSSRYLVKRTGEKVFLECVQDMDHENMFWYRQDPGLGLRLIYFSYDVKMKEKGDIPEGYSVSREKKERFSLILESASTNQTSMYLCASSTEGRAYTGELFFGEGSRLTVL.